The 9 T cell receptor beta chains below all came from one sample that was sequenced in a study of CD8+CD57+ T cells in acquired aplastic anemia. Genomic DNA acted as the template from which TCR beta VDJ combination and CDR3 sequence profiling were carried out. Each CDR3 protein is one row after TCRdb ran MiXCR on the reads. Of approximately 45,000 distinct CDR3 sequences listed, roughly 69% are singletons. The sequenced sample was sorted CD4+, CD8+, or CD8+CD57+ T cells (not recorded which) from PBMCs. The receptor source for this set is a human donor in good health, serving as a control.

This clonotype was seen a few times. This chain links TRBV11-2 with TRBJ2-1, with 7 bases aligning to TRBD2. The CDR3 is 16 amino acids. The V segment lost 5 bases and the J segment 4 bases; nucleotides outside the gene matches: 11. The germline V gene has CDR1 SGHAT and CDR2 FQNNGV. This CDR3 reads CASSDTLAVHYNEQFF. In DNA form, the CDR3 reads TGTGCCAGCAGCGATACTCTAGCGGTACATTACAATGAGCAGTTCTTC.

The CDR3 DNA follows: TGTGCCAGCAGTGCCCCGCTAAGGGGGTCTCTAACGATGAACACTGAAGCTTTCTTT. This gives the protein CASSAPLRGSLTMNTEAFF. J is TRBJ1-1 and V is TRBV11-2; D may be TRBD1 (6 bases). Germline V gene lookup returns CDR1 SGHAT and CDR2 FQNNGV. Between the trimmed V and J ends, which lost 6 bases and 0 bases, there was a span of 26 bases. There are 19 residues in the CDR3.

This sequence joins TRBV2 and TRBJ2-1, with TRBD1 as a possible D gene (6 bases). V lost 5 bases and J lost 4, with 15 bases in between. Germline V gene lookup returns CDR1 SNHLY and CDR2 FYNNEI. The CDR3 consists of 15 residues. CDR3 sequence (DNA): TGTGCCAGCAGTTCTACGAGGACAGCTTACAATGAGCAGTTCTTC. It specifies CASSSTRTAYNEQFF.

This clonotype was counted at least ten times. The chain uses TRBV7-2 and TRBJ1-1; D is unclear. Germline assignment: CDR1 SGHTA and CDR2 FQGNSA. Trimming shortened V by 5 bases and J by 8 bases, and 21 bases separated the two germline ends. The CDR3 contains 15 residues. The CDR3 loop reads CASSPTRIPNGEAFF. In DNA form, the CDR3 reads TGTGCCAGCAGCCCCACCAGGATCCCGAACGGGGAAGCTTTCTTT.

CDR3 DNA: TGTGCCACCAGCAGAGATCGTTCCCCCTCTACCTACGAGCAGTACTTC. Translation: CATSRDRSPSTYEQYF. The chain employs TRBV15 and TRBJ2-7; no firm D call. The V end lost 0 bases, the J end lost 2 bases, and 14 bases lay between the germline ends. The CDR3 extends over 16 amino acids. Germline CDR1 reads LNHNV; CDR2 reads YYDKDF (reference sequence).

The V and J genes are TRBV7-8 and TRBJ2-7, with D possibly TRBD1 on 6 matching bases. CDR3 size: 15 residues. Germline lookup yields CDR1 SGHVS and CDR2 FQNEAQ. Trimming removed 4 bases at V and 3 bases at J, with 16 bases between. The chain's CDR3 is CASSWKQGPGYEQYF. For the CDR3, the DNA is TGTGCCAGCAGCTGGAAACAGGGCCCGGGCTACGAGCAGTACTTC.

Points on this clonotype: Sequence at one end of the junction differs from germline and may be a read error. V gene TRBV19 combines with J gene TRBJ1-2, with D unresolved. Germline CDR1 LNHDA, CDR2 SQIVND (reference sequence). The CDR3 totals 12 residues. The CDR3: CASSMEAYGCTF. CDR3 in DNA: TGTGCCAGTAGTATGGAAGCCTATGGCTGCACCTTC.

J is TRBJ1-1 and V is TRBV15, with D hard to call. This CDR3 spans 13 amino acids. V was trimmed by 4 bases and J by 2 bases, leaving 8 bases between them. Germline V lookup: CDR1 LNHNV, CDR2 YYDKDF (reference sequence). CDR3 DNA sequence: TGTGCCACCAGCAAACAAGAAAACACTGAAGCTTTCTTT. Translating it yields CATSKQENTEAFF.

This clonotype was found once. The V and J genes are TRBV19 and TRBJ1-4; D is ambiguous. From germline, CDR1 is LNHDA and CDR2 SQIVND (reference sequence). CDR3 length: 11 amino acids. Trimming took off 6 bases at V and 7 bases at J, with 6 bases between the two ends. This chain's CDR3 is CASRSSEKLFF. CDR3 DNA: TGTGCCAGTAGGAGCAGTGAAAAACTGTTTTTT.